A single sample gave rise to the 26 T cell receptor beta chains below, sequenced in a study of shared T cell receptors in the human thymus. The table came from immunoSEQ multiplex PCR; TCRdb's copy has only in-frame clones and leaves some out. The sample shows 600,000 to 900,000 clones, roughly 85% of them seen only once. These data also formed part of another study, on human thymus T cells.

Material: thymocytes. These receptors were collected from a girl in the first two years of life with a congenital heart defect.

Points on this clone: One junction end disagrees with the germline gene, perhaps due to a read error. Other DNA sequences in the same sample also yield this CDR3. The chain combines TRBV4-3 with TRBJ1-6, with D hard to call. Germline values: CDR1 LGHNA, CDR2 YSLEER. CDR3 length: 17 amino acids. For the CDR3, the DNA is TGCGCCAGCAGCTGGTCGGTTGCGGGGTACAATAATTCCCCCCTCCACTTT. Its protein is CASSWSVAGYNNSPLHF.

The chain is built from TRBV15 and TRBJ2-7, with a tentative D call TRBD2 (5 bases). This CDR3 has 16 amino acids. Trimming removed 0 bases from V and 4 bases from J, with 16 bases in between. The germline V gene encodes CDR1 LNHNV and CDR2 YYDKDF (reference sequence). CDR3 bases: TGTGCCACCAGCAGAGATCGCGGGTTTCGGGCGTACGAGCAGTACTTC. Protein: CATSRDRGFRAYEQYF.

This clone was observed a few times. This sequence joins TRBV20-1 and TRBJ1-1; D is unresolved. Trimming left V 6 bases short and J 3 bases short, with 8 bases between. This CDR3 comprises 11 residues. Germline CDR1 is DFQATT and CDR2 is SNEGSKA (reference sequence). CDR3 in amino acids: CSARLDTEAFF. The CDR3 DNA reads TGCAGTGCGAGGCTGGACACTGAAGCTTTCTTT.

This clone was seen only once. J is TRBJ1-3 and V is TRBV4-1; TRBD1 might be the D (6 bases). Per the germline V gene, CDR1 is MGHRA and CDR2 is YSYEKL. Trimming took 0 bases from V and 0 from J, leaving 15 bases between them. The CDR3 length is 18 residues. CDR3 protein: CASSQENQDRSSGNTIYF. The CDR3 DNA follows: TGCGCCAGCAGCCAAGAGAACCAGGACAGAAGCTCTGGAAACACCATATATTTT.

The genes are TRBV7-9 and TRBJ1-3; possibly TRBD1 for D (6 bases). Germline CDR1 SEHNR, CDR2 FQNEAQ (reference sequence). Trimming removed 5 bases from V and 0 bases from J, with 23 bases in between. The CDR3 is 19 amino acids. In DNA form, the CDR3 reads TGTGCCAGCAGCCCACTCGGTACAGGGTTTTTTGGCTCTGGAAACACCATATATTTT. It translates to CASSPLGTGFFGSGNTIYF.

This clone has just one count. The rearrangement uses TRBV2 and TRBJ2-3, with TRBD2 matching over 14 bases. This CDR3 has 17 residues. The germline gives CDR1 SNHLY, CDR2 FYNNEI. Trimming at V came to 8 bases and at J to 6 bases, leaving 13 bases not matched to a gene. As DNA, the CDR3 is TGTGCCAGCTCGGAAAGACTAGCGGGGGGGGTGGTGGATACGCAGTATTTT. Its translation: CASSERLAGGVVDTQYF.

This chain connects TRBV18 to TRBJ2-7; D may be TRBD1 (5 bases). The CDR3 consists of 15 residues. Germline CDR1 KGHSH, CDR2 LQKENI. V lost 3 bases, J lost 3 bases, and 15 bases lay in between. CDR3 protein: CASSPVYVRDYEQYF. The CDR3 nucleotides read TGTGCCAGCTCACCGGTATATGTCAGGGACTACGAGCAGTACTTC.

The V call is TRBV5-1, the J call TRBJ1-2; 9 bases fit TRBD1. Germline-derived CDR1 and CDR2 are SGHRS and YFSETQ. J lost 7 bases, V lost 7 bases, and 17 bases had no gene match. This CDR3 spans 16 amino acids. CDR3 sequence reads: CASGDIKQGANSGYTF. The DNA for the CDR3 is TGCGCCAGCGGCGATATCAAACAGGGGGCGAATTCTGGCTACACCTTC.

The DNA of the CDR3 is TGTGCCAGCAGTCCACACGACCTGACAGGGCCGGAAGGCTACACCTTC. Protein product: CASSPHDLTGPEGYTF. V and J are TRBV27 and TRBJ1-2, with TRBD1 identical over 7 bases. CDR1 is MNHEY and CDR2 is SMNVEV in the germline V gene (reference sequence). The CDR3 spans 16 residues. V lost 5 bases and J lost 8; bases outside the gene matches: 17.

The chain employs TRBV9 and TRBJ2-2, with 7 bases that match TRBD1. Germline CDR1 is SGDLS and CDR2 is YYNGEE. The CDR3 runs 16 residues. J lost 7 bases, V lost 4 bases, and 13 bases had no gene match. CDR3 DNA: TGTGCCAGCAGCACACGGTCAACAGGGGTAGGCGGGGAGCTGTTTTTT. Translated: CASSTRSTGVGGELFF. Looking up the rest from reference TRBV9 and TRBJ2-2 gives the full variable domain: DSGVTQTPKHLITATGQRVTLRCSPRSGDLSVYWYQQSLDQGLQFLIQYYNGEERAKGNILERFSAQQFPDLHSELNLSSLELGDSALYFCASSTRSTGVGGELFFGEGSRLTVL.

V is TRBV7-2 and J is TRBJ2-7; 9 bases match TRBD1. This CDR3 region has 15 residues. J gave up 7 bases and V 3 bases, and 10 bases lay outside the gene matches. In germline, CDR1 is SGHTA, CDR2 FQGNSA. The DNA of the CDR3 is TGTGCCAGCAGCTTGAGGGGCGAGGACAGGGGAGAGCAGTACTTC. This sequence encodes CASSLRGEDRGEQYF.

The chain couples TRBV11-2 to TRBJ1-1; 7 nucleotides align to TRBD1. The germline gives CDR1 SGHAT, CDR2 FQNNGV. Trimming cost V 0 bases and J 9 bases; bases outside gene matches: 7. CDR3 length: 14 residues. The DNA for the CDR3 is TGTGCCAGCAGCTTAGAGCCCGGGACAGTTAAAGCTTTCTTT. Its translation is CASSLEPGTVKAFF.

The V gene is TRBV18, the J gene TRBJ2-7; 10 bases align to TRBD1. Germline trimming cut 3 bases from V and 3 bases from J; bases unmatched to any gene: 8. The germline CDR1 and CDR2 sequences are KGHSH and LQKENI. CDR3 length: 16 residues. The CDR3 spells CASSPRPGDRGYEQYF. The CDR3 nucleotides are TGTGCCAGCTCACCCCGTCCAGGGGACAGGGGCTACGAGCAGTACTTC.

J is TRBJ2-2 and V is TRBV19, with 7 positions matching TRBD1. Germline CDR1 reads LNHDA; CDR2 reads SQIVND (reference sequence). CDR3 size: 19 residues. V was pared by 4 bases and J by 5 bases, with 19 bases of the junction left unmatched. In DNA, the CDR3 is TGTGCCAGTAGTACCGCGCCCCCCGTGACAGGGCTTTGGACCGGGGAGCTGTTTTTT. Amino acid sequence: CASSTAPPVTGLWTGELFF.

The J gene is TRBJ2-1, the V gene TRBV7-9; 11 nucleotides align to TRBD1. The CDR3 has 16 residues. Germline V gives CDR1 SEHNR, CDR2 FQNEAQ (reference sequence). The V segment lost 5 bases and the J segment 8 bases; nucleotides outside the gene matches: 11. The CDR3 reads CASSPGGTGGGDEQFF. The CDR3 DNA sequence: TGTGCCAGCAGCCCAGGGGGGACAGGGGGAGGGGATGAGCAGTTCTTC.

The J gene is TRBJ2-7, the V gene TRBV5-6, with 8 bases aligning to TRBD2. This CDR3 contains 15 residues. The germline V gene encodes CDR1 SGHDT and CDR2 YYEEEE. The ends lost 2 bases at V and 0 bases at J; junction bases unmatched: 4. CDR3 DNA: TGTGCCAGCAGCTTAGCGGGGGCCTACTCCTACGAGCAGTACTTC. It translates to CASSLAGAYSYEQYF.

The V call is TRBV4-3, the J call TRBJ2-4; 9 positions match TRBD1. J lost 0 bases, V lost 1 base, and 10 bases had no gene match. This CDR3 region has 19 residues. Germline CDR1 and CDR2: LGHNA and YSLEER. The CDR3 DNA reads as TGCGCCAGCAGCCAAGTTTTGTTTGGGACAGGGAGAGCCAAAAACATTCAGTACTTC. Protein: CASSQVLFGTGRAKNIQYF.

The V call is TRBV6-1, the J call TRBJ1-1, with a tentative D call TRBD1 (6 bases). Germline CDR1 is MNHNS and CDR2 is SASEGT. V lost 8 bases and J lost 2, with 15 bases in between. The CDR3 has 14 residues. CDR3 bases: TGTGCCAGCGGAATCGGACAGCCAAACACTGAAGCTTTCTTT. It encodes CASGIGQPNTEAFF.

The CDR3 DNA is TGTGCTAGTGGTTTGGTAGGTCAGGGGGCGGGGACCTCCGAATTTGAAGCTTTCTTT. Translating it yields CASGLVGQGAGTSEFEAFF. The chain recombines TRBV12-5 with TRBJ1-1; TRBD1 aligns across 8 bases. CDR1 and CDR2 from the germline V gene are LGHNT and FRNRAP. The ends lost 0 bases at V and 7 bases at J; junction bases unmatched: 19. The CDR3 loop spans 19 amino acids.

J is TRBJ1-6 and V is TRBV18; no reliable D call. The CDR3 is 15 amino acids. Trimming removed 6 bases at V and 8 bases at J, with 17 bases between. Germline V CDR1 and CDR2: KGHSH, LQKENI. CDR3 protein: CASSPGHPAYSPLHF. DNA for the CDR3: TGTGCCAGCTCGCCGGGTCACCCTGCATATTCACCCCTCCACTTT.

The chain carries TRBV19 and TRBJ1-1; maybe TRBD1 (6 bases). Trimming removed 9 bases at V and 9 bases at J, with 29 bases between. This CDR3 has 16 amino acids. Germline-derived CDR1 and CDR2 are LNHDA and SQIVND (reference sequence). The CDR3 nucleotides are TGTGCCAGCACCCGTGGTTACCCCGGGACACCGATACAAGCTTTCTTT. Its translation: CASTRGYPGTPIQAFF.

V usage is TRBV6-4 and J usage is TRBJ1-2; D may be TRBD1 (6 bases). V gave up 8 bases and J gave up 2 bases, with 6 bases separating them. Germline CDR1 is MRHNA and CDR2 is SNTAGT. There are 11 residues in the CDR3. The CDR3 loop reads CASDRNYGYTF. Here the CDR3 DNA reads TGTGCCAGCGACAGGAACTATGGCTACACCTTC.

J is TRBJ1-1 and V is TRBV5-8; tentative D call: TRBD1 (6 bases). V lost 1 base, J lost 0 bases, and 16 bases lay in between. Germline CDR1 reads SGHTS; CDR2 reads YDEGEE. This CDR3 is built from 17 residues. The CDR3 DNA is TGTGCCAGCAGCTTGAACGAACAGGGTGGAATGAACACTGAAGCTTTCTTT. It specifies CASSLNEQGGMNTEAFF.

This clone turned up a few times. This chain joins TRBV5-4 and TRBJ2-1, with a tentative D call TRBD1 (6 bases). The CDR3 extends over 17 amino acids. From germline, CDR1 is SGHNT and CDR2 YYREEE (reference sequence). The V gene lost 3 bases and the J gene lost 4 bases, with 20 bases spanning the gap. CDR3 amino acids: CASSYSQGLMQYNEQFF. DNA for the CDR3: TGTGCCAGCAGCTACTCACAGGGCCTGATGCAGTACAATGAGCAGTTCTTC.

The chain couples TRBV5-4 to TRBJ2-3; TRBD2 matches at 15 bases. Germline CDR1 SGHNT, CDR2 YYREEE (reference sequence). With V trimmed by 4 bases and J by 2 bases, 8 bases remained unmatched. The CDR3 loop spans 18 amino acids. CDR3 DNA: TGTGCCAGCAGCGCCGAGGGACTAGCGGGGGGTTTCACAGATACGCAGTATTTT. This encodes CASSAEGLAGGFTDTQYF.

The chain has TRBV6-1 and TRBJ1-1, with 10 bases fitting TRBD1. CDR3 size: 14 residues. Germline V lookup: CDR1 MNHNS, CDR2 SASEGT. With V trimmed by 6 bases and J by 8 bases, 9 bases remained unmatched. Written as DNA, the CDR3 is TGTGCCAGCAGAGAGGACAGGGGGGGTTGGGAAGCTTTCTTT. The encoded protein is CASREDRGGWEAFF.